These T cell receptor beta chains were read from a single sample in a study of cytomegalovirus exposure and HLA in healthy donors. Sequencing was performed with immunoSEQ multiplex PCR; in TCRdb, only in-frame clones are kept and a portion is missing. This sample yields 150,000 to 200,000 clones, of which approximately 89% are seen a single time; about a tenth belongs to the top ten. The sample consisted of PBMCs. Every receptor here comes from a woman younger than 30 in good health and CMV-seropositive. The CDR3 runs from the conserved cysteine through the conserved F or W. Fields, in order: clone size, D gene, J gene, V gene, CDR3 protein, CDR3 DNA. A D gene is named only where the DNA matches it firmly. Size values are once, few and many counts, or a class for expanded clones, and some rows have none.

>-|-|TRBJ1-1|TRBV11-3
CASSLPPGGEENTEAFF
TGTGCCAGCAGCTTACCTCCGGGGGGCGAGGAGAACACTGAAGCTTTCTTT
>-|-|TRBJ1-5|TRBV10-3
CAISQGTDQPQHF
TGTGCCATCAGCCAGGGGACGGATCAGCCCCAGCATTTT
>few|TRBD1|TRBJ1-3|TRBV4-2
CASSQGTGGTGNTIYF
TGTGCCAGCAGCCAAGGGACAGGGGGAACTGGAAACACCATATATTTT
>-|-|TRBJ1-3|TRBV6-5
CASSYSPDTFGNTIYF
TGTGCCAGCAGTTACTCCCCGGACACTTTCGGAAACACCATATATTTT
>-|-|TRBJ2-1|TRBV30
CAWRKGGSKASNEQFF
TGTGCCTGGAGAAAAGGGGGTAGTAAGGCCTCCAATGAGCAGTTCTTC
>-|TRBD2|TRBJ2-1|TRBV6-6
CASMAGVGNEQFF
TGTGCCAGCATGGCGGGAGTCGGAAATGAGCAGTTCTTC
>-|TRBD2|TRBJ2-7|TRBV28
CASSLSPSGKYEQYF
TGTGCCAGCAGTTTATCGCCTAGCGGGAAATACGAGCAGTACTTC
>-|-|TRBJ2-7|TRBV7-2
CASKNRQYSYEQYF
TGTGCCAGCAAAAATCGACAGTACTCCTACGAGCAGTACTTC
>-|TRBD2|TRBJ2-7|TRBV29-1
CSVEAIAGGNYEQYF
TGCAGCGTTGAAGCCATAGCGGGAGGGAACTACGAGCAGTACTTC
>-|TRBD2|TRBJ2-7|TRBV5-1
CASSLGLAGGPSVYEQYF
TGCGCCAGCAGCTTGGGACTAGCGGGAGGGCCTAGCGTTTACGAGCAGTACTTC
>-|-|TRBJ1-1|TRBV28
CASSLTANTEAFF
TGTGCCAGCAGTTTGACTGCGAACACTGAAGCTTTCTTT
>-|-|TRBJ1-1|TRBV5-1
CASNRQWGNTEAFF
TGCGCCAGCAACCGACAGTGGGGTAACACTGAAGCTTTCTTT
>-|TRBD1|TRBJ1-5|TRBV15
CATSRRRGGNQPQHF
TGTGCCACCAGCAGGCGCAGGGGGGGCAATCAGCCCCAGCATTTT
>-|-|TRBJ2-7|TRBV18
CASSPPVASSYEQYF
TGTGCCAGCTCACCACCTGTGGCTTCATCCTACGAGCAGTACTTC
>-|-|TRBJ2-7|TRBV27
CASSPGWSGEQYF
TGTGCCAGCAGTCCCGGTTGGAGCGGCGAGCAGTACTTC
>-|TRBD2|TRBJ2-5|TRBV18
CASSSPLAGDLGGQETQYF
TGTGCCAGCTCATCGCCCCTAGCGGGAGATCTTGGAGGACAAGAGACCCAGTACTTC
>-|TRBD2|TRBJ2-5|TRBV9
CASSVEASGGRAQYF
TGTGCCAGCAGCGTAGAGGCTAGCGGCGGACGGGCCCAGTACTTC
>-|TRBD1|TRBJ2-3|TRBV2
CASSTGTTSTDTQYF
TGTGCCAGCTCGACAGGGACCACTAGCACAGATACGCAGTATTTT
>-|TRBD2|TRBJ2-1|TRBV9
CASSSSSGRSYNEQFF
TGTGCCAGCAGCTCCTCTAGCGGGAGATCCTACAATGAGCAGTTCTTC
>-|-|TRBJ2-7|TRBV18
CASSPVRGRYEQYF
TGTGCCAGCTCACCGGTGAGAGGGAGGTACGAGCAGTACTTC
>-|TRBD2|TRBJ2-7|TRBV11-3
CASSLGREFDEQYF
TGTGCCAGCAGCCTTGGGAGGGAGTTCGACGAGCAGTACTTC
>-|-|TRBJ1-2|TRBV6-5
CASSAGYYGYTF
TGTGCCAGCAGTGCCGGGTACTATGGCTACACCTTC
>-|-|TRBJ2-3|TRBV9
CASSVATGTDTQYF
TGTGCCAGCAGCGTAGCTACCGGCACAGATACGCAGTATTTT
>-|-|TRBJ2-2|TRBV2
CASSVILTAGELFF
TGTGCCAGCAGTGTTATACTCACCGCCGGGGAGCTGTTTTTT
>once|TRBD1|TRBJ1-4|TRBV28
CASRGGQVIEKLFF
TGTGCCAGCAGGGGGGGACAGGTGATTGAAAAACTGTTTTTT
>-|-|TRBJ1-5|TRBV28
CASRTTEVQPQHF
TGTGCCAGCAGAACGACAGAGGTTCAGCCCCAGCATTTT
>-|-|TRBJ2-1|TRBV25-1
CASSDPGLYNEQFF
TGTGCCAGCAGTGACCCGGGACTTTACAATGAGCAGTTCTTC
>-|-|TRBJ2-5|TRBV20-1
CSGPRGETQYF
TGCAGTGGTCCTCGGGGGGAGACCCAGTACTTC
>-|TRBD1|TRBJ2-3|TRBV7-3
CASRRGRLSTDTQYF
TGTGCCAGCCGCAGGGGGAGATTGAGCACAGATACGCAGTATTTT
>-|-|TRBJ1-3|TRBV19
CASSITGYGNTIYF
TGTGCCAGTAGTATAACGGGATATGGAAACACCATATATTTT
>-|-|TRBJ1-2|TRBV7-3
CASSPGVNYGYTF
TGTGCCAGCAGCCCCGGAGTTAACTATGGCTACACCTTC
>-|-|TRBJ2-1|TRBV9
CASSVEERADLYNEQFF
TGTGCCAGCAGCGTAGAGGAGCGGGCTGACTTATACAATGAGCAGTTCTTC
>-|TRBD1|TRBJ1-2|TRBV6-5
CASSYRGGALGYTF
TGTGCCAGCAGTTACAGAGGGGGCGCGCTTGGCTACACCTTC
>-|TRBD1|TRBJ1-5|TRBV28
CASLDRGNQPQHF
TGTGCCAGCCTCGACAGGGGTAATCAGCCCCAGCATTTT
>-|-|TRBJ2-2|TRBV9
CASSSSNTGELFF
TGTGCCAGCAGCTCTTCGAACACCGGGGAGCTGTTTTTT
>-|TRBD1|TRBJ2-7|TRBV27
CASSLSAHGTGSYEQYF
TGTGCCAGCAGTTTATCAGCCCACGGGACAGGGTCCTACGAGCAGTACTTC
>-|-|TRBJ2-1|TRBV15
CATSRDKEGYNEQFF
TGTGCCACCAGCAGAGATAAGGAGGGGTACAATGAGCAGTTCTTC
>-|TRBD1|TRBJ1-2|TRBV11-2
CASSLVSGGSYGYTF
TGTGCCAGCAGCTTAGTGTCAGGGGGATCGTATGGCTACACCTTC
>-|-|TRBJ1-1|TRBV5-1
CASSGGFDTEAFF
TGCGCCAGCAGCGGAGGGTTCGACACTGAAGCTTTCTTT
>few|TRBD1|TRBJ1-3|TRBV4-2
CASSQEDRAGNTIYF
TGTGCCAGCAGCCAAGAGGACAGGGCTGGAAACACCATATATTTT
>once|-|TRBJ2-2|TRBV27
CASSLLAGELFF
TGTGCCAGCAGTCTCCTCGCCGGGGAGCTGTTTTTT
>-|TRBD2|TRBJ2-7|TRBV14
CASSQLGGLAGYEQYF
TGTGCCAGCAGCCAATTGGGGGGACTAGCGGGATACGAGCAGTACTTC
>-|-|TRBJ2-7|TRBV9
CASSVGPTYEQYF
TGTGCCAGCAGCGTTGGCCCCACCTACGAGCAGTACTTC
>-|-|TRBJ2-7|TRBV30
CAWSEDSSYEQYF
TGTGCCTGGAGTGAGGACAGCTCCTACGAGCAGTACTTC
>-|-|TRBJ2-7|TRBV7-8
CASSLGWRSSYEQYF
TGTGCCAGCAGCTTAGGGTGGCGGAGCTCCTACGAGCAGTACTTC
>-|-|TRBJ2-7|TRBV7-2
CASSSPPGHNEQYF
TGTGCCAGCAGCTCCCCCCCGGGACACAACGAGCAGTACTTC
>-|TRBD1|TRBJ1-4|TRBV14
CASSQEQGITNEKLFF
TGTGCCAGCAGCCAAGAACAGGGGATAACTAATGAAAAACTGTTTTTT
>-|TRBD2|TRBJ2-7|TRBV5-5
CASSLEASGTYEQYF
TGTGCCAGCAGCTTGGAGGCTAGCGGGACCTACGAGCAGTACTTC
>-|-|TRBJ1-1|TRBV10-3
CAISDSTEAFF
TGTGCCATCAGTGACTCGACTGAAGCTTTCTTT
>-|TRBD2|TRBJ2-3|TRBV7-9
CASSPRGGDTDTQYF
TGTGCCAGCAGCCCTCGGGGAGGGGACACAGATACGCAGTATTTT
>-|TRBD1|TRBJ1-5|TRBV7-6
CASSRQGYQPQHF
TGTGCCAGCAGCCGACAGGGATATCAGCCCCAGCATTTT
>-|TRBD2|TRBJ2-1|TRBV6-1
CASSLGTSGRGRQFF
TGTGCCAGCAGCCTAGGGACTAGCGGGAGGGGACGGCAGTTCTTC
>once|TRBD2|TRBJ2-1|TRBV9
CASSGGVAGFYNEQFF
TGTGCCAGCAGCGGAGGGGTAGCGGGATTCTACAATGAGCAGTTCTTC
>-|-|TRBJ2-5|TRBV5-1
CASSLADRLGETQYF
TGCGCCAGCAGCTTGGCCGACAGGCTAGGAGAGACCCAGTACTTC
>-|-|TRBJ2-3|TRBV7-3
CASSPQRSTDTQYF
TGTGCCAGCAGCCCTCAGCGGAGCACAGATACGCAGTATTTT
>-|TRBD1|TRBJ2-7|TRBV15
CATSIDRGSTYEQYF
TGTGCCACCAGCATAGACAGGGGATCAACCTACGAGCAGTACTTC
>-|-|TRBJ1-1|TRBV7-6
CASSVGGGLAAFAFF
TGTGCCAGCAGCGTCGGGGGGGGCTTGGCGGCTTTCGCTTTCTTT